These 17 T cell receptor beta chains were all obtained from the same sample, sequenced in a study of T cells in Graves' hyperthyroidism and ophthalmopathy. Authors of the study amplified TCR beta CDR3 regions from RNA transcripts. RT-PCR in the first round (using the HTBI primer set) targeted the TCR CDR3. From the multiplex PCR reads, TCRdb called clonotypes with MiXCR, one entry per CDR3 protein. The profile shows nearly 750,000 distinct CDR3 sequences, 35% of them singletons. Sequenced input: blood. These receptors were collected from a woman aged 40 to 49 with Graves' hyperthyroidism.

The chain uses TRBV19 and TRBJ1-2; 7 bases line up with TRBD1. J lost 5 bases, V lost 5 bases, and 17 bases had no gene match. Looked up from germline, CDR1 is LNHDA and CDR2 is SQIVND (reference sequence). The CDR3 extends over 17 amino acids. CDR3 DNA sequence: TGTGCCAGTAGTGCCCAACAGGGGCCTACGACGTTTTATGGCTACACCTTC. This encodes CASSAQQGPTTFYGYTF.

V and J are TRBV15 and TRBJ1-2, with D unclear. The V end lost 3 bases, the J end lost 3 bases, and 20 bases lay between the germline ends. The length of the CDR3 is 17 residues. In germline, CDR1 is LNHNV, CDR2 YYDKDF (reference sequence). In DNA, the CDR3 is TGTGCCACCAGCAGCCAGGACGTCCAACGGCACGACTATGGCTACACCTTC. It translates to CATSSQDVQRHDYGYTF.

This clonotype was detected many times. The chain uses TRBV2 and TRBJ2-2; D remains unclear. The V gene lost 6 bases and the J gene lost 4 bases, with 9 bases spanning the gap. There are 13 residues in the CDR3. CDR1 is SNHLY, CDR2 FYNNEI, per germline. The CDR3: CASRSGFTGELFF. DNA of the CDR3: TGTGCCAGCAGGTCAGGTTTCACCGGGGAGCTGTTTTTT.

Turning to this clonotype: The DNA is omitted, as the CDR3 cannot be located on it reliably, and the CDR3 follows TCRdb's listing. CDR3: CASSLESGANVLTFGAGTGELFF. The gene calls are TRBV11-2 and TRBJ2-2; the D call TRBD1 from the table was never checked on the DNA. The CDR3 totals 23 residues, both ends included. The V gene's germline CDR1 is SGHAT and CDR2 FQNNGV.

The table lists this clonotype with many counts. V gene TRBV7-9 combines with J gene TRBJ2-5, with D possibly being TRBD2 (6 bases). From germline, CDR1 is SEHNR and CDR2 FQNEAQ (reference sequence). This CDR3 has 15 residues. Trimming removed 5 bases from V and 1 base from J, with 14 bases in between. The CDR3 region is CASSPGTGGQETQYF. The CDR3 DNA is TGTGCCAGCAGCCCGGGGACCGGGGGCCAAGAGACCCAGTACTTC.

This clonotype was detected many times. Mismatch with germline at one junction end may stem from a read error. V is TRBV7-9 and J is TRBJ1-2; D gene ambiguous. CDR1 and CDR2 from the germline V gene are SEHNR and FQNEAQ (reference sequence). The CDR3 spans 13 residues. CDR3 DNA sequence: TGCGCCAGCAGCCCGAGCACGGGGTTTGGCTACACCTTC. Translating gives CASSPSTGFGYTF.

The table lists this clonotype with a few counts. The junction and the germline gene differ at one end; a read error may be behind it. The chain has TRBV6-2 or TRBV6-3 and TRBJ2-7; 7 bases fit TRBD1. This CDR3 has 11 residues. Germline lookup yields CDR1 MNHEY and CDR2 SVGEGT. The CDR3 region has the DNA TGTGCCAGCGGAGCAACAGGGGTCAGGGACTTC. Translating gives CASGATGVRDF.

This clonotype appeared a single time. The V and J genes are TRBV6-4 and TRBJ1-2; D call uncertain. The CDR3 runs to 17 residues. The V and J ends lost 4 bases and 2 bases respectively, with 20 bases between them. Germline V gives CDR1 MRHNA, CDR2 SNTAGT. As DNA, the CDR3 is TGTGCCAGCAGTGGACTGGACGGACGGAGAGGAAACTATGGCTACACCTTC. The encoded protein is CASSGLDGRRGNYGYTF.

There are many counts of this clonotype. This chain links TRBV6-5 with TRBJ1-1, with D possibly matching TRBD1 (5 bases). This CDR3 has 15 amino acids. V lost 6 bases, J lost 5 bases, and 19 bases lay in between. Germline assignment: CDR1 MNHEY and CDR2 SVGAGI. The CDR3 sequence: CASRYNQGLGTEAFF. The CDR3 DNA is TGTGCCAGCAGGTATAACCAGGGATTGGGGACTGAAGCTTTCTTT.

This clonotype was observed many times. This chain links TRBV5-8 with TRBJ1-2, with D uncertain. V was pared by 6 bases and J by 1 base, with 16 bases between. Germline V lookup: CDR1 SGHTS, CDR2 YDEGEE. There are 15 residues in the CDR3. The chain's CDR3 is CASTYSRYDNYGYTF. CDR3 in DNA: TGTGCCAGCACATACAGCCGGTATGATAACTATGGCTACACCTTC.

The chain uses TRBV29-1 and TRBJ2-3; 9 positions match TRBD2. Germline V gene sequence: CDR1 SQVTM, CDR2 ANQGSEA. The V and J ends lost 1 base and 6 bases, in that order; junction bases with no gene match: 8. The CDR3 is made up of 15 amino acids. CDR3 nucleotide sequence: TGCAGCGTTGAAGCGGGACTAGCAGGCGTCGATACGCAGTATTTT. Translated: CSVEAGLAGVDTQYF.

The chain is built from TRBV30 and TRBJ2-6; D not certain. The germline gives CDR1 GTSNPN, CDR2 SVGIG (reference sequence). The V end lost 5 bases, the J end lost 4 bases, and 12 bases lay between the germline ends. The CDR3 is made up of 14 amino acids. The CDR3: CAWEGARGANVLTF. The CDR3 DNA sequence: TGTGCCTGGGAAGGCGCTAGGGGGGCCAACGTCCTGACTTTC.

This clonotype was seen ten or more times. This sequence joins TRBV5-8 and TRBJ1-4; D not certain. The CDR3 totals 15 residues. V dropped 1 base and J dropped 5 bases, with 12 bases sitting between them. Germline V lookup: CDR1 SGHTS, CDR2 YDEGEE. The CDR3 coding sequence is TGTGCCAGCAGCTTGTGGGCAGGCAGCAATGAAAAACTGTTTTTT. It is translated as CASSLWAGSNEKLFF.

The rearrangement uses TRBV6-5 and TRBJ1-2, with a weak D call TRBD1 (6 bases). Germline loops: CDR1 MNHEY, CDR2 SVGAGI. Trimming left V 4 bases short and J 4 bases short, with 13 bases between. This CDR3 is 14 amino acids long. CDR3: CASSLRQAGYGYTF. CDR3 DNA: TGTGCCAGCAGTTTAAGACAGGCGGGCTATGGCTACACCTTC.

This chain uses TRBV7-9 with TRBJ2-5; D unresolved. Germline V gene lookup returns CDR1 SEHNR and CDR2 FQNEAQ (reference sequence). The ends were cut back, 5 bases at V and 2 bases at J, with 15 bases in the middle. The CDR3 is 15 residues long. This CDR3 is CASSRGVWQQETQYF. CDR3 sequence (DNA): TGTGCCAGCAGCCGTGGGGTGTGGCAGCAAGAGACCCAGTACTTC.

Concerning this clonotype itself: Mismatch with germline at one junction end may stem from a read error. J is TRBJ2-7 and V is TRBV3-1, with 10 bases that match TRBD2. This CDR3 spans 15 amino acids. Germline V gives CDR1 LGHDT, CDR2 YNNKEL (reference sequence). The chain's CDR3 is CASSHSPSGGYERYF. As DNA, the CDR3 is TGTGCCAGCAGCCATAGTCCTAGCGGGGGCTACGAGCGGTACTTC.

The sample holds many counts of this clonotype. CDR3 sequence (DNA): TGCAGTGCTAGAGTCGGCGGGACAGCTCGTGGCTACACCTTC. Its protein product is CSARVGGTARGYTF. This chain connects TRBV20-1 to TRBJ1-2; 7 bases line up with TRBD1. The CDR3 totals 14 residues. Per the germline V gene, CDR1 is DFQATT and CDR2 is SNEGSKA (reference sequence). After removal of 1 base from V and 7 bases from J, the junction contained 9 bases not matched to a gene.